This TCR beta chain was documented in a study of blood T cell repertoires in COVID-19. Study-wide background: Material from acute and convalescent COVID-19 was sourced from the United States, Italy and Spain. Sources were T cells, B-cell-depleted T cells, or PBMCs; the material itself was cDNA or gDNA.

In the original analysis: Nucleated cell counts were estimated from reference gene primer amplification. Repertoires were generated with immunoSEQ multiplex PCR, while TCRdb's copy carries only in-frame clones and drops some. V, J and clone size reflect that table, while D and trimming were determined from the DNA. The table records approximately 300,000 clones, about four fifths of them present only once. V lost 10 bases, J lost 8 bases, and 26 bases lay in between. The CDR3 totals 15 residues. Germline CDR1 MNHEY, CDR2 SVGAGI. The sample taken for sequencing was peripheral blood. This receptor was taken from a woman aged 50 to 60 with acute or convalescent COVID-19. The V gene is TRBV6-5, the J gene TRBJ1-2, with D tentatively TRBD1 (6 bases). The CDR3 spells CATQRQAPSLFGYTF. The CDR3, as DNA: TGTGCCACCCAGAGACAGGCGCCTAGCCTATTCGGCTACACCTTC.